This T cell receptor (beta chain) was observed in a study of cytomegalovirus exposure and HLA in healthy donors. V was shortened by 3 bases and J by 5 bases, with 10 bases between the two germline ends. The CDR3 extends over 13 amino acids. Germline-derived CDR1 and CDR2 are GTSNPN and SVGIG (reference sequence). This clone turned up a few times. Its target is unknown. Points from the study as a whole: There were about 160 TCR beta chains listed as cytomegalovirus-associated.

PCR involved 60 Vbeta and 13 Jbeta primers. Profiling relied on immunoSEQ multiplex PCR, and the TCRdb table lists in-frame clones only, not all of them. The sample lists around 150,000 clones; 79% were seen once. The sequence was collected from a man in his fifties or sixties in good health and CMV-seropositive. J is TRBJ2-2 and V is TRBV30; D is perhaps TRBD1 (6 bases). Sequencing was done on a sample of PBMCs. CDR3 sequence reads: CAWRNRETGELFF. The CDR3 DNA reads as TGTGCCTGGAGAAACAGGGAGACCGGGGAGCTGTTTTTT.